The 9 T cell receptor beta chains below come from one sample, sequenced in a study of blood T cell dynamics during melanoma immunotherapy (dated by TCRdb to about 2020). Library preparation was by the immunoSEQ multiplex PCR assay. TCRdb carries this immuneACCESS record with in-frame sequences only. Its versions omit some clonotypes, under half of them owing to an unresolved V gene in the studies checked, with the rest unexplained. The sample includes under 15,000 clones, with around 84% observed a single time. The top ten constitute roughly 4% of the sample. Sample time point, as interpreted from the label and publication: pre-treatment baseline. Sequencing used blood, obtained from a patient treated with checkpoint blockade. These receptors came from a human donor with melanoma.

This clone was seen more than once but under ten times. The chain is built from TRBV9 and TRBJ2-7; D tentatively reads TRBD1 or TRBD2 (5 bases each). V lost 7 bases, J lost 5 bases, and 13 bases lay in between. Per germline, CDR1 SGDLS and CDR2 YYNGEE. The CDR3 consists of 12 residues. CDR3 coding DNA: TGTGCCAGCTCACCCAGAGGGGACGAGCAGTACTTC. This encodes CASSPRGDEQYF.

The chain is built from TRBV18 and TRBJ2-5; 11 nucleotides agree with TRBD2. Unmatched junction bases numbered 6, after V lost 6 bases and J lost 3 bases. From germline, CDR1 is KGHSH and CDR2 LQKENI. This CDR3 contains 15 residues. The chain's CDR3 is CASSPGTSGEETQYF. The CDR3 DNA sequence: TGTGCCAGCTCCCCTGGGACTAGCGGAGAAGAGACCCAGTACTTC.

The rearrangement uses TRBV5-3 and TRBJ2-1; D is possibly TRBD2 (5 bases). TRBV5-3 carries the ORF label, with uncertain function. V dropped 10 bases and J dropped 7 bases, with 18 bases sitting between them. This CDR3 contains 13 residues. CDR3 bases: TGTGCCTCGCCCCACGGGAATGCGAATGAGCAGTTCTTC. Its protein is CASPHGNANEQFF.

V usage is TRBV6-1 and J usage is TRBJ2-3; 11 bases match TRBD2. CDR1 MNHNS and CDR2 SASEGT come from the germline V gene. The CDR3 runs 12 residues. Losses at the gene ends were 11 bases for V and 4 bases for J; bases not matched to a gene: 2. CDR3 sequence (DNA): TGTGCCGCGACTAGCGGGGCAGATACGCAGTATTTT. Amino acids: CAATSGADTQYF.

This chain uses TRBV9 with TRBJ1-3; perhaps TRBD1 as D (5 bases). This CDR3 comprises 15 residues. Trimming cost V 0 bases and J 4 bases, with 11 bases left between them. Germline lookup yields CDR1 SGDLS and CDR2 YYNGEE. The CDR3 here is CASSVAGIGGNTIYF. The DNA for the CDR3 is TGTGCCAGCAGCGTAGCAGGGATTGGAGGAAACACCATATATTTT.

CDR3 protein: CASSYSGRGNTIYF. The CDR3 DNA follows: TGTGCCAGCAGTTACTCGGGCAGGGGGAACACCATATATTTT. The rearrangement joins TRBV6-5 to TRBJ1-3; the match to TRBD1 covers 7 bases. CDR1 is MNHEY and CDR2 is SVGAGI in the germline V gene. V dropped 0 bases and J dropped 7; count of bases not matched to a gene: 3. The CDR3 is made up of 14 amino acids.

J is TRBJ2-1 and V is TRBV6-4, with unresolved D. Germline V gene lookup returns CDR1 MRHNA and CDR2 SNTAGT. The CDR3 spans 15 residues. V lost 3 bases, J lost 9 bases, and 18 bases lay in between. In DNA, the CDR3 is TGTGCCAGCAGTGAAGTGTTTTTGGTGGGCGGTGAGCAGTTCTTC. The encoded protein is CASSEVFLVGGEQFF.

V is TRBV7-6 and J is TRBJ1-2, with no clear D. CDR3 length equals 13 residues. Germline V gene sequence: CDR1 SGHVS, CDR2 FNYEAQ. Between the trimmed V and J ends, which lost 5 bases and 6 bases, there was a span of 13 bases. Written as DNA, the CDR3 is TGTGCCAGCAGCCCGCGGGGAGGGAATGGCTACACCTTC. Its translation: CASSPRGGNGYTF.

The rearrangement uses TRBV7-6 and TRBJ2-3; TRBD2 matches at 9 bases. Germline-derived CDR1 and CDR2 are SGHVS and FNYEAQ. Trimming at V came to 1 base and at J to 4 bases, leaving 6 bases not matched to a gene. CDR3 length equals 16 residues. CDR3 residues: CASSLVGRGGPDTQYF. CDR3 DNA: TGTGCCAGCAGCTTAGTAGGGCGGGGGGGCCCAGATACGCAGTATTTT.